These 19 T cell receptor beta chains share one sample of origin, sequenced in a study of T cell repertoires in cytomegalovirus infection. TCRdb re-called the reads with MiXCR, one entry per CDR3 protein. The sample lists approximately 140,000 distinct CDR3 sequences; about 6.5% were seen once. The sequenced sample was PBMCs. Receptors were obtained from a human donor in good health (CMV status not recorded). Some clones in this sample may be carry-over from other donors' samples.

This chain links TRBV29-1 with TRBJ1-2; D is unclear. The germline CDR1 and CDR2 sequences are SQVTM and ANQGSEA. The CDR3 spans 14 residues. The V end lost 8 bases, the J end lost 0 bases, and 16 bases lay between the germline ends. CDR3 DNA: TGCAGCTCTGGTGAGGGCAGATCTAACTATGGCTACACCTTC. It translates to CSSGEGRSNYGYTF.

This clonotype has more than one count but fewer than ten. The chain employs TRBV19 and TRBJ2-7; D call uncertain. The CDR3 contains 16 residues. The ends were cut back, 5 bases at V and 0 bases at J, with 17 bases in the middle. CDR1 is LNHDA and CDR2 is SQIVND in the germline V gene (reference sequence). As DNA, the CDR3 is TGTGCCAGTAGTCCCTCCACGACGGTAAGCTCCTACGAGCAGTACTTC. It specifies CASSPSTTVSSYEQYF.

This clonotype was counted many times. One junction end does not reproduce the germline sequence, and a read error may be involved. The rearrangement links TRBV7-7 to TRBJ2-1; D gene uncertain. Looked up from germline, CDR1 is SSHAT and CDR2 is FNYEAQ (reference sequence). This CDR3 spans 16 amino acids. The CDR3 is CASSPRPISSYNEQFF. The CDR3 region has the DNA TGTGCTAGCAGCCCAAGGCCGATCAGCTCCTACAATGAGCAGTTCTTC.

V and J are TRBV2 and TRBJ2-7; 10 nucleotides align to TRBD1. The CDR3 spans 13 residues. Losses at the gene ends were 5 bases for V and 6 bases for J; bases not matched to a gene: 4. Germline V gene data show CDR1 as SNHLY and CDR2 as FYNNEI. The CDR3 DNA is TGTGCCAGCAGTTCCGGGACAGGGGTCGAGCAGTACTTC. This sequence encodes CASSSGTGVEQYF.

This clonotype was seen ten or more times. The V and J genes are TRBV28 and TRBJ2-1, with 12 bases identical to TRBD2. The CDR3 runs 16 residues. The germline V gene has CDR1 MDHEN and CDR2 SYDVKM. V dropped 4 bases and J dropped 4; count of bases not matched to a gene: 5. CDR3 bases: TGTGCCAGCAGTTCCACTAGCGGGGGGACGTACAATGAGCAGTTCTTC. It codes for CASSSTSGGTYNEQFF.

This clonotype was recorded a few times. The chain joins TRBV5-1 to TRBJ1-2; TRBD1 is a possible D gene (5 bases). CDR3 length: 15 amino acids. Deletions cut 4 bases from V and 2 bases from J, with 15 bases between. Germline V gives CDR1 SGHRS, CDR2 YFSETQ. The CDR3 is CASSPDGTINYGYTF. CDR3 nucleotides: TGCGCCAGCAGCCCAGACGGGACGATCAACTATGGCTACACCTTC. Drawing the rest from reference TRBV5-1 and TRBJ1-2, the complete variable domain is KAGVTQTPRYLIKTRGQQVTLSCSPISGHRSVSWYQQTPGQGLQFLFEYFSETQRNKGNFPGRFSGRQFSNSRSEMNVSTLELGDSALYLCASSPDGTINYGYTFGSGTRLTVV.

This clonotype appeared a few times. The rearrangement joins TRBV3-1 to TRBJ2-3; possible D gene TRBD1, 6 bases. Germline V gene lookup returns CDR1 LGHDT and CDR2 YNNKEL (reference sequence). Trimming pared 0 bases from V and 2 bases from J, leaving 15 bases between. The CDR3 is 17 amino acids. CDR3 sequence (DNA): TGTGCCAGCAGCCAAGATCATCAGGGGAGCTACACAGATACGCAGTATTTT. This encodes CASSQDHQGSYTDTQYF.

Comments on this clonotype: A junction boundary mismatches the germline segment, possibly from a read error. V usage is TRBV2 and J usage is TRBJ1-2; D is ambiguous. CDR1 is SNHLY, CDR2 FYNNEI, per germline. This CDR3 has 14 residues. CDR3 loop: CASGDPGRAYGYTF. The CDR3 DNA sequence: TGTGCCAGCGGTGACCCAGGAAGAGCTTATGGCTACACCTTC. Supplemented by reference TRBV2 and TRBJ1-2, the full variable domain reads EPEVTQTPSHQVTQMGQEVILRCVPISNHLYFYWYRQILGQKVEFLVSFYNNEISEKSEIFDDQFSVERPDGSNFTLKIRSTKLEDSAMYFCASGDPGRAYGYTFGSGTRLTVV.

This clonotype was seen more than once but under ten times. The chain is built from TRBV19 and TRBJ1-5; no clear D gene. The germline V gene has CDR1 LNHDA and CDR2 SQIVND (reference sequence). V shed 8 bases and J shed 3 bases, with 11 bases lying between them. The length of the CDR3 is 13 residues. CDR3 DNA: TGTGCCAGTTACTCCGGGTCCAATCAGCCCCAGCATTTT. Amino acid sequence: CASYSGSNQPQHF.

This chain uses TRBV7-9 with TRBJ2-7; D not resolved. This CDR3 contains 13 residues. Trimming pared 3 bases from V and 3 bases from J, leaving 9 bases between. The germline V gene has CDR1 SEHNR and CDR2 FQNEAQ (reference sequence). CDR3 protein: CASSLTDVYEQYF. In nucleotides, the CDR3 is TGTGCCAGCAGCTTGACGGACGTCTACGAGCAGTACTTC. Complete variable domain (other parts from reference TRBV7-9 and TRBJ2-7): DTGVSQNPRHKITKRGQNVTFRCDPISEHNRLYWYRQTLGQGPEFLTYFQNEAQLEKSRLLSDRFSAERPKGSFSTLEIQRTEQGDSAMYLCASSLTDVYEQYFGPGTRLTVT.

This clonotype was recorded a few times. For the CDR3, the DNA is TGTGCCAGTAGAACCGTTGGGGTCTCCGGCTACACCTTC. Its translation: CASRTVGVSGYTF. The gene calls are TRBV19 and TRBJ1-2, with D unclear. Trimming left V 6 bases short and J 8 bases short, with 16 bases between. Germline assignment: CDR1 LNHDA and CDR2 SQIVND (reference sequence). This CDR3 contains 13 residues.

V and J are TRBV24-1 and TRBJ2-1; 9 bases map to TRBD1. J lost 5 bases, V lost 4 bases, and 5 bases had no gene match. The CDR3 has 15 residues. Germline CDR1 and CDR2: KGHDR and SFDVKD. The CDR3 DNA reads TGTGCCACCAGTGACCCGGGACAGGGTAACAATGAGCAGTTCTTC. This translates into CATSDPGQGNNEQFF.

This clonotype occurred many times. The rearrangement uses TRBV5-1 and TRBJ1-1, with D unresolved. The germline V gene has CDR1 SGHRS and CDR2 YFSETQ. The germline V and J ends were trimmed by 1 base and 5 bases, with 15 bases remaining between them. This CDR3 has 15 amino acids. The CDR3 DNA sequence: TGCGCCAGCAGCTTGAGGGCATTAAGCGGGACTGAAGCTTTCTTT. It specifies CASSLRALSGTEAFF.

The sample holds many counts of this clonotype. The chain employs TRBV29-1 and TRBJ2-3; possible D gene TRBD1, 6 bases. The V end was cut by 7 bases, the J end by 5 bases, with 22 bases between. The CDR3 has 15 amino acids. The germline gives CDR1 SQVTM, CDR2 ANQGSEA. The CDR3 bases are TGCAGCGGGCTGGGCGGATACAGGGAAGGAGATACGCAGTATTTT. This sequence encodes CSGLGGYREGDTQYF.

This clonotype was observed at least ten times. This rearrangement joins TRBV7-3 to TRBJ2-3, with no clear D. There are 14 residues in the CDR3. Trimming shortened V by 3 bases and J by 0 bases, and 7 bases separated the two germline ends. Germline V gene data show CDR1 as SGHTA and CDR2 as FQGTGA. CDR3 DNA sequence: TGTGCCAGCAGCTTTACCGGTAGCACAGATACGCAGTATTTT. Translation gives CASSFTGSTDTQYF.

This clonotype has ten or more counts. The chain employs TRBV29-1 and TRBJ2-1; 10 bases map to TRBD2. CDR3 length: 12 residues. The germline V gene has CDR1 SQVTM and CDR2 ANQGSEA. V trimming: 4 bases; J trimming: 7 bases; junction bases outside the gene matches: 1. In DNA, the CDR3 is TGCAGCGTTGGACTAGCGGGTAATGAGCAGTTCTTC. As protein: CSVGLAGNEQFF.

This clonotype was counted at least ten times. This chain connects TRBV7-8 to TRBJ2-2; no reliable D call. The CDR3 consists of 16 residues. CDR1 and CDR2 (germline): SGHVS, FQNEAQ. Trimming cost V 2 bases and J 0 bases, with 10 bases left between them. CDR3 nucleotides: TGTGCCAGCAGCTTAATCACGAGTGCGAACACCGGGGAGCTGTTTTTT. This gives the protein CASSLITSANTGELFF.

This clonotype was detected many times. The V and J genes are TRBV12-3 or TRBV12-4 and TRBJ2-3; D uncertain. V gave up 11 bases and J gave up 6 bases, with 15 bases separating them. This CDR3 comprises 12 residues. The CDR3 bases are TGTGCCTCCGCGCCGAGTTCGGATACGCAGTATTTT. Amino acids: CASAPSSDTQYF.

With regard to this clonotype: A junction boundary mismatches the germline segment, possibly from a read error. The V and J genes are TRBV5-3 and TRBJ2-7, with D possibly matching TRBD1 (6 bases). Being an ORF, TRBV5-3 has a function that is uncertain. The CDR3 consists of 13 residues. The CDR3 sequence: CASSLQGIREQYF. CDR3 DNA: TGTGCCAGCAGCTTACAGGGAATTCGCGAGCAGTACTTC.